This T cell receptor (beta chain) was documented in a study of read filtering for tumor transcriptome and immune sequencing. Study-level findings and limits: Even smaller IR-seq throughput identified most shared clonotypes.

This CDR3 spans 12 amino acids. Per the germline V gene, CDR1 is MDHEN and CDR2 is SYDVKM. This clonotype came up many times. Its antigen is as yet unknown. Its ends do not fully match the called genes, so a read error is possible. From about 400 ng of RNA, a library with molecular barcoded alpha/delta and beta/gamma adaptors was made. TCRdb analysed the reads with MiXCR anew, one entry per CDR3 protein. The data show roughly 82,000 distinct CDR3 sequences, approximately 13% seen once. The source is a donor aged 40 or older with multiple myeloma. The sample was a population of CD138-negative cells sorted from bone marrow. The rearrangement joins TRBV28 to TRBJ2-1; D gene unclear. CDR3: CASSLSVHEPFF. Written as DNA, the CDR3 is TGTGCCAGCAGTTTATCGGTCCATGAGCCGTTCTTC.